This T cell receptor (beta chain) came from a study of neoadjuvant anti-PD-1 for oral cavity cancer. Study summary: Patients without progression got a fourth dose around day 43. General study results and limits: Each response group had just a few patients in TCR analyses. Higher pretreatment blood Treg/Th17 ratios correlated with higher pretreatment blood and lower post-treatment tumor TCRbeta clonality.

Sequenced by immunoSEQ multiplex PCR; TCRdb stores in-frame clones only, minus some. The profile shows 17,000 or so clones, 65% of them singletons. This clone was picked up one time. Its antigen is not identified. Patients had HPV-negative, locally advanced oral cavity squamous cell carcinoma. Trimming removed 0 bases from V and 7 bases from J, with 15 bases in between. The length of the CDR3 is 16 residues. Germline values: CDR1 MGHRA, CDR2 YSYEKL. The V call is TRBV4-1, the J call TRBJ1-4, with D possibly being TRBD1 (5 bases). The sample consisted of PBMCs, taken before nivolumab (anti-PD-1) treatment. The origin of this receptor is a person between 35 and 79 years old with oral cavity squamous cell carcinoma. The CDR3 bases are TGCGCCAGCAGCCAAGATTTGGGGGATAGCAGTGAAAAACTGTTTTTT. This codes for CASSQDLGDSSEKLFF.